What follows is one TCR beta chain and its context. Its antigen is not known. Within the ViraFEST assay, antigen-specific CD4+ T cells underwent expansion with viral peptide pools prior to sequencing. With approximately ten days of culture completed, CD4+ T cells were isolated. Participants were vaccinated with two doses of either the BNT162b2 or mRNA-1273 vaccine. The record originates from a study of vaccination effects on CD4 cells after COVID-19. Assay used: immunoSEQ multiplex PCR; TCRdb lists only in-frame clones, some missing. The sample shows some 22,000 clones, less than 85% of them seen only once. The sample here was CD4+ T cells from PBMCs cultured with HCoV-229E spike peptides, taken after COVID-19 vaccination. The sequence was obtained from a human donor who received a COVID-19 vaccine.

This chain's CDR3 is CASSDRGPTDTQYF. The CDR3 DNA is TGTGCCAGCAGTGACAGGGGCCCCACAGATACGCAGTATTTT. V and J are TRBV6-1 and TRBJ2-3, with D possibly matching TRBD1 (6 bases). V lost 3 bases and J 2 bases, leaving 9 bases between the germline ends. Germline CDR1 is MNHNS and CDR2 is SASEGT. This CDR3 region has 14 residues.